This T cell receptor beta chain was identified during a study of T cell responses to AZD1222 COVID-19 vaccine. General study results and limits: The donors showed a predominance of white British ancestry and of females, with possible underestimation of clonal diversity.

Profiled with immunoSEQ multiplex PCR; TCRdb holds only in-frame clones, not every one. The sample has roughly 140,000 clones, 80% to 95% seen once. Germline CDR1 reads MGHDK; CDR2 reads SYGVNS. V shed 3 bases and J 4 bases; nucleotides not matched to a gene: 8. The CDR3 spans 17 residues. Concerning this clone: What it binds is unknown.

The receptor comes from an adult in good health. This specimen consisted of peripheral blood, obtained on day 0 of AZD1222 vaccination. The chain has TRBV25-1 and TRBJ2-7; 14 bases map to TRBD2. The CDR3 nucleotides are TGTGCCAGCAGTGACCATTATGGGACTAGCGGGAGTTACGAGCAGTACTTC. It yields the protein CASSDHYGTSGSYEQYF.